The sequence of this T cell receptor (beta chain) was determined in a study of T cells expressing NK-cell markers. Overall study: Most of the eight sequenced donors were classified as HCMV-seropositive, and one was classified as seronegative.

General study results and limits: Four donors showed these clonotypes also leading the CD3+CD56-NKG2C+ fraction.

Production of TCR beta cDNA relied on 5'RACE template switching with UMIs. TCRdb re-analyzed the 5' RACE reads; it lists each CDR3 protein once, without DNA. The sample features a few hundred thousand distinct CDR3 sequences, with 1.4% in its top ten. The CDR3 is made up of 15 amino acids. Germline V gene data show CDR1 as MNHEY and CDR2 as SVGEGT. Concerning this clonotype: Its antigen is as yet unknown.

This chain links TRBV6-2 or TRBV6-3 with TRBJ2-3; the D call of TRBD1 rests on TCRdb alone, since no DNA is present to check it. The sequenced material came from blood T cells: a sorted CD56 or NKG2C T cell subset, CD4+ or CD8+ T cells, or bulk PBMC T cells (not recorded which). The receptor's source is a woman in her 50s in good health. CDR3 in amino acids: CASIMGHISTDTQYF.